The 16 T cell receptor beta chains listed next were all sequenced from one sample in a study of PD-1 blockade in classical Hodgkin lymphoma. Only in-frame clones appear in the TCRdb table, and some are missing; sequencing was by immunoSEQ multiplex PCR. The sample has around 50,000 clones, 90% seen once; the top ten hold roughly 14%. Noted time point: cycle 4 day 1 (C4D1), after six to seven weeks of nivolumab. No patient escaped relapse after autologous stem cell transplantation, and brentuximab vedotin exposure varied. The sample was peripheral blood mononuclear cells (PBMCs), taken before the fourth cycle of nivolumab. All receptors come from a human donor with classical Hodgkin lymphoma.

The chain recombines TRBV11-2 with TRBJ2-1; the D is unclear. The CDR3 sequence is 15 residues long. Germline CDR1 SGHAT, CDR2 FQNNGV. The V end was cut by 1 base, the J end by 0 bases, with 7 bases between. CDR3 in DNA: TGTGCCAGCAGCTTAGCGGTACTCTCCTACAATGAGCAGTTCTTC. It encodes CASSLAVLSYNEQFF.

V usage is TRBV29-1 and J usage is TRBJ1-2, with D unclear. The CDR3 has 12 residues. Trimming left V 7 bases short and J 7 bases short, with 16 bases between. Germline CDR1 reads SQVTM; CDR2 reads ANQGSEA. CDR3 amino acids: CSAPDQAAGYTF. The CDR3, as DNA: TGCAGCGCCCCGGACCAGGCCGCTGGCTACACCTTC.

The chain uses TRBV6-1 and TRBJ2-1, with D perhaps TRBD1 (6 bases). The CDR3 runs to 14 residues. Germline V gives CDR1 MNHNS, CDR2 SASEGT. V was trimmed by 3 bases and J by 6 bases, leaving 12 bases between them. The chain's CDR3 is CASSEAKGGNEQFF. The CDR3 coding sequence is TGTGCCAGCAGTGAGGCTAAAGGGGGCAATGAGCAGTTCTTC.

The J gene is TRBJ2-7, the V gene TRBV27, with 10 bases that match TRBD1. CDR3 length: 15 amino acids. Germline CDR1 and CDR2: MNHEY and SMNVEV (reference sequence). Losses at the gene ends were 0 bases for V and 9 bases for J; bases not matched to a gene: 8. CDR3 DNA sequence: TGTGCCAGCAGTTTATCGACAGGGGGCCCCTTTTGGCAGTACTTC. This encodes CASSLSTGGPFWQYF.

This chain links TRBV11-2 with TRBJ2-2; possible D gene TRBD2, 6 bases. The germline V gene has CDR1 SGHAT and CDR2 FQNNGV. CDR3 length equals 16 residues. Between the trimmed V and J ends, which lost 1 base and 1 base, there was a span of 10 bases. The CDR3 coding sequence is TGTGCCAGCAGCTTAGTATTAGCGGTGAACACCGGGGAGCTGTTTTTT. This encodes CASSLVLAVNTGELFF. The entire variable domain, with the rest obtained from reference TRBV11-2 and TRBJ2-2, is as follows: EAGVAQSPRYKIIEKRQSVAFWCNPISGHATLYWYQQILGQGPKLLIQFQNNGVVDDSQLPKDRFSAERLKGVDSTLKIQPAKLEDSAVYLCASSLVLAVNTGELFFGEGSRLTVL.

The V call is TRBV10-1, the J call TRBJ2-2; 10 bases line up with TRBD1. V gave up 2 bases and J gave up 0 bases; unmatched junction bases: 12. The CDR3 has 20 amino acids. Germline assignment: CDR1 WNHNN and CDR2 SYGVQD (reference sequence). CDR3 loop: CASSEIPGQGNPTNTGELFF. CDR3 in DNA: TGCGCCAGCAGTGAGATACCGGGACAGGGGAACCCAACGAACACCGGGGAGCTGTTTTTT.

This chain links TRBV6-1 with TRBJ2-7, with D unresolved. Germline assignment: CDR1 MNHNS and CDR2 SASEGT. The CDR3 loop spans 13 amino acids. Trimming cost V 7 bases and J 2 bases, with 12 bases left between them. For the CDR3, the DNA is TGTGCCAGCAAAATGGGCAGACCCTACGAGCAGTACTTC. It is translated as CASKMGRPYEQYF.

The chain combines TRBV11-2 with TRBJ2-7; D is unresolved. The CDR3 is made up of 14 amino acids. The germline CDR1 and CDR2 sequences are SGHAT and FQNNGV. Trimming cost V 5 bases and J 3 bases, with 14 bases left between them. The chain's CDR3 is CASSLSPGHYEQYF. DNA for the CDR3: TGTGCCAGCAGCCTCTCCCCGGGTCACTACGAGCAGTACTTC.

This rearrangement joins TRBV19 to TRBJ2-1, with 8 bases fitting TRBD2. Germline CDR1 and CDR2: LNHDA and SQIVND (reference sequence). Trimming cost V 6 bases and J 5 bases; bases outside gene matches: 9. This CDR3 region has 15 residues. CDR3 region: CASSNRLATDNEQFF. As DNA, the CDR3 is TGTGCCAGTAGCAATCGACTAGCGACCGACAATGAGCAGTTCTTC.

The chain carries TRBV5-1 and TRBJ2-7; 12 bases are a match to TRBD1. The CDR3 length is 15 residues. V lost 3 bases, J lost 5 bases, and 6 bases stayed unmatched. Per the germline V gene, CDR1 is SGHRS and CDR2 is YFSETQ. The CDR3 loop reads CASSSSRDRGHEQYF. The CDR3 DNA follows: TGCGCCAGCAGCTCCTCCCGGGACAGGGGGCACGAGCAGTACTTC. The variable domain in full, with the rest retrieved from reference TRBV5-1 and TRBJ2-7, is KAGVTQTPRYLIKTRGQQVTLSCSPISGHRSVSWYQQTPGQGLQFLFEYFSETQRNKGNFPGRFSGRQFSNSRSEMNVSTLELGDSALYLCASSSSRDRGHEQYFGPGTRLTVT.

The chain is built from TRBV5-1 and TRBJ2-7, with a possible D match to TRBD1 (5 bases). Trimming removed 4 bases at V and 5 bases at J, with 16 bases between. The CDR3 has 14 residues. Germline V gene sequence: CDR1 SGHRS, CDR2 YFSETQ. The DNA for the CDR3 is TGCGCCAGCAGCCTCGGGTTCCAGGGAAACGAGCAGTACTTC. Translation: CASSLGFQGNEQYF. The whole variable domain, remainder taken from reference TRBV5-1 and TRBJ2-7, is KAGVTQTPRYLIKTRGQQVTLSCSPISGHRSVSWYQQTPGQGLQFLFEYFSETQRNKGNFPGRFSGRQFSNSRSEMNVSTLELGDSALYLCASSLGFQGNEQYFGPGTRLTVT.

The V and J genes are TRBV27 and TRBJ2-7; possibly TRBD1 or TRBD2 for D (5 bases each). V was clipped by 4 bases and J by 0 bases, with 7 bases between them. Germline CDR1 is MNHEY and CDR2 is SMNVEV (reference sequence). The CDR3 covers 13 residues. The CDR3, as DNA: TGTGCCAGCAGTTGGGGGAGCTCCTACGAGCAGTACTTC. Amino acid sequence: CASSWGSSYEQYF.

This sequence joins TRBV19 and TRBJ1-3; D is unresolved. CDR3 length: 15 amino acids. CDR1 is LNHDA, CDR2 SQIVND, per germline (reference sequence). Trimming took 2 bases from V and 1 from J, leaving 9 bases between them. CDR3 amino acids: CASSITDYSGNTIYF. In DNA form, the CDR3 reads TGTGCCAGTAGTATAACCGACTATTCTGGAAACACCATATATTTT.

The chain combines TRBV23-1 with TRBJ2-1; D unclear. TRBV23-1 is labeled an ORF, and its function is uncertain. Between the trimmed V and J ends, which lost 11 bases and 5 bases, there was a span of 7 bases. CDR3 length equals 10 residues. As DNA, the CDR3 is TGCGCCCCGTGTCACAATGAGCAGTTCTTC. Encoded protein: CAPCHNEQFF.

The CDR3 loop is CAWSVGPLGETQYF. DNA for the CDR3: TGTGCCTGGAGTGTTGGCCCCTTGGGAGAGACCCAGTACTTC. The chain joins TRBV30 to TRBJ2-5; no firm D call. Germline V CDR1 and CDR2: GTSNPN, SVGIG (reference sequence). The ends were cut back, 0 bases at V and 4 bases at J, with 12 bases in the middle. The CDR3 sequence is 14 residues long.

This chain joins TRBV29-1 and TRBJ2-2; TRBD1 might be the D (5 bases). Deletions cut 1 base from V and 0 bases from J, with 6 bases between. The length of the CDR3 is 14 residues. Germline assignment: CDR1 SQVTM and CDR2 ANQGSEA. CDR3 amino acids: CSVEATANTGELFF. As DNA, the CDR3 is TGCAGCGTTGAAGCGACAGCGAACACCGGGGAGCTGTTTTTT.